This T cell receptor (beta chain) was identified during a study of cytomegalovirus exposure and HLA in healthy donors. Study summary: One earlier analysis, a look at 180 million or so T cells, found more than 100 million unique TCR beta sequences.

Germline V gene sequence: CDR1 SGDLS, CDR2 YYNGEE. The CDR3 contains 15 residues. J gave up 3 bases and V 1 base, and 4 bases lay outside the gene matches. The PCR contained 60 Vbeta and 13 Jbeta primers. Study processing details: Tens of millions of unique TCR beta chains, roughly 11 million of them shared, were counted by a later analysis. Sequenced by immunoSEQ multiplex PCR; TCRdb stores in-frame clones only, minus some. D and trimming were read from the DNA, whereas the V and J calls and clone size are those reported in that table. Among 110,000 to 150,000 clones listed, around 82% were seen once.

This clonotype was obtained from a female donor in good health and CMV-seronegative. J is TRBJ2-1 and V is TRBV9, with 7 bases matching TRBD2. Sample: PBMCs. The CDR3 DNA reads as TGTGCCAGCAGCGTAAGCGGGGCGGTCTACAATGAGCAGTTCTTC. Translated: CASSVSGAVYNEQFF.